This entry lists 13 T cell receptor beta chains sequenced from one sample in a study of cytomegalovirus exposure and HLA in healthy donors. With 60 Vbeta and 13 Jbeta primers, the PCR was carried out. Sequenced by immunoSEQ multiplex PCR; TCRdb stores in-frame clones only, minus some. Of approximately 75,000 clones in the sample, 66% were seen once. Sequenced input: PBMCs. The source of these receptors is a man in his forties or fifties in good health and CMV-seropositive.

The chain has TRBV7-3 and TRBJ1-1; 7 nucleotides align to TRBD1. V gave up 6 bases and J gave up 7 bases; unmatched junction bases: 14. The germline V gene encodes CDR1 SGHTA and CDR2 FQGTGA. This CDR3 is 15 amino acids long. The DNA for the CDR3 is TGTGCCAGCAGATATTCGGCAGGGGGGCAACATGAAGCTTTCTTT. It yields the protein CASRYSAGGQHEAFF. Full variable domain (remainder filled in from reference TRBV7-3 and TRBJ1-1): GAGVSQTPSNKVTEKGKYVELRCDPISGHTALYWYRQSLGQGPEFLIYFQGTGAADDSGLPNDRFFAVRPEGSVSTLKIQRTERGDSAVYLCASRYSAGGQHEAFFGQGTRLTVV.

The chain carries TRBV2 and TRBJ1-5; the match to TRBD1 covers 7 bases. J gave up 0 bases and V 5 bases, and 4 bases lay outside the gene matches. The CDR3 covers 15 residues. CDR1 and CDR2 (germline): SNHLY, FYNNEI. The CDR3 DNA is TGTGCCAGCAGTCAGACAGGGTATAGCAATCAGCCCCAGCATTTT. Translation gives CASSQTGYSNQPQHF. Based on the CDR3 plus reference TRBV2 and TRBJ1-5, the full variable domain is EPEVTQTPSHQVTQMGQEVILRCVPISNHLYFYWYRQILGQKVEFLVSFYNNEISEKSEIFDDQFSVERPDGSNFTLKIRSTKLEDSAMYFCASSQTGYSNQPQHFGDGTRLSIL.

The genes are TRBV28 and TRBJ2-5; a possible D gene is TRBD1 (6 bases). CDR1 is MDHEN and CDR2 is SYDVKM in the germline V gene. This CDR3 has 12 amino acids. Trimming took 3 bases from V and 5 from J, leaving 7 bases between them. The CDR3 sequence: CASSLRGETQYF. The CDR3 region has the DNA TGTGCCAGCAGTTTGAGGGGGGAGACCCAGTACTTC.

V and J are TRBV7-3 and TRBJ2-7, with TRBD1 identical over 11 bases. V lost 5 bases, J lost 6 bases, and 6 bases stayed unmatched. Germline CDR1 SGHTA, CDR2 FQGTGA. The CDR3 is made up of 14 amino acids. The CDR3 loop is CASSKQGTGGEQYF. Here the CDR3 DNA reads TGTGCCAGCAGCAAGCAGGGGACAGGGGGCGAGCAGTACTTC.

The chain employs TRBV23-1 and TRBJ1-1, with D maybe TRBD1 (6 bases). TRBV23-1 is assigned to the ORF class and has an uncertain function. Deletions cut 11 bases from V and 0 bases from J, with 19 bases between. The CDR3 has 15 residues. The CDR3 reads CAGSYREGMNTEAFF. Written as DNA, the CDR3 is TGCGCCGGGTCTTACAGGGAGGGGATGAACACTGAAGCTTTCTTT.

The chain uses TRBV30 and TRBJ1-3; weak D call: TRBD1 (5 bases). V gave up 7 bases and J gave up 0 bases, with 22 bases separating them. The CDR3 is 17 residues long. CDR1 and CDR2 (germline): GTSNPN, SVGIG (reference sequence). The CDR3 nucleotides read TGTGCCTACCGACAGTCGCGACCCCGAATCTCTGGAAACACCATATATTTT. It translates to CAYRQSRPRISGNTIYF.

The chain links TRBV18 to TRBJ2-2; tentatively, D is TRBD1 (5 bases). The CDR3 loop spans 15 amino acids. Germline V gene lookup returns CDR1 KGHSH and CDR2 LQKENI. Trimming removed 2 bases from V and 7 bases from J, with 14 bases in between. This chain's CDR3 is CASSPDSPLVGELFF. The CDR3 nucleotides are TGTGCCAGCTCACCAGACAGCCCCCTCGTCGGGGAGCTGTTTTTT.

This clone came up once. The rearrangement joins TRBV7-9 to TRBJ1-1; 10 bases align to TRBD1. CDR1 is SEHNR and CDR2 is FQNEAQ in the germline V gene (reference sequence). The CDR3 runs to 15 residues. The V gene end was trimmed by 3 bases and the J gene end by 8 bases; junction bases not matched to a gene: 9. The CDR3 nucleotides are TGTGCCAGCAGCTTCTCGACAGGGGGCTCGACAGAAGCTTTCTTT. It is translated as CASSFSTGGSTEAFF. The full variable domain, its missing parts supplied by reference TRBV7-9 and TRBJ1-1, is DTGVSQNPRHKITKRGQNVTFRCDPISEHNRLYWYRQTLGQGPEFLTYFQNEAQLEKSRLLSDRFSAERPKGSFSTLEIQRTEQGDSAMYLCASSFSTGGSTEAFFGQGTRLTVV.

The V and J genes are TRBV7-2 and TRBJ2-1; 8 nucleotides line up with TRBD2. The CDR3 is made up of 14 amino acids. V lost 4 bases, J lost 5 bases, and 4 bases stayed unmatched. Germline CDR1 is SGHTA and CDR2 is FQGNSA. CDR3 residues: CASSSTSANNEQFF. Written as DNA, the CDR3 is TGTGCCAGCAGCTCGACTAGCGCTAACAATGAGCAGTTCTTC.

This clone was seen a few times. The chain links TRBV6-5 to TRBJ2-5, with TRBD2 matching 10 bases. The end of the DNA is better explained by TRBJ2-7, so the J call may be wrong. The CDR3 runs 15 residues. Germline CDR1 reads MNHEY; CDR2 reads SVGAGI. CDR3 nucleotide sequence: TGTGCCAGCAGCCTACTAGCGGGGAGCTCCTACGAGCAGTACTTC. Residues: CASSLLAGSSYEQYF.

The chain links TRBV28 to TRBJ1-3; no clear D. V lost 6 bases, J lost 4 bases, and 13 bases lay in between. This CDR3 is built from 14 residues. CDR1 is MDHEN, CDR2 SYDVKM, per germline. The CDR3 DNA is TGTGCCAGCAGAGAGGATCTGAACGGAAACACCATATATTTT. Amino acids: CASREDLNGNTIYF.

The chain uses TRBV6-4 and TRBJ2-2; 8 bases match TRBD2. The CDR3 consists of 16 residues. Germline V gene lookup returns CDR1 MRHNA and CDR2 SNTAGT. Trimming at V came to 3 bases and at J to 4 bases, leaving 7 bases not matched to a gene. The CDR3 sequence: CASSELSGVGTGELFF. CDR3 DNA: TGTGCCAGCAGTGAGCTTAGCGGGGTCGGCACCGGGGAGCTGTTTTTT.

Concerning this clone: At one end the junction does not follow the germline gene, possibly because of a read error. The rearrangement joins TRBV7-7 to TRBJ1-2, with D possibly TRBD1 on 5 matching bases. Germline V gene data show CDR1 as SSHAT and CDR2 as FNYEAQ (reference sequence). This CDR3 contains 14 residues. The CDR3 reads CASSLDSGGYGYTF. CDR3 bases: TGTGCTAGCAGCTTAGATTCCGGGGGATATGGCTACACCTTC.